A single sample is the source of the 22 T cell receptor beta chains below, sequenced in a study of tumor-infiltrating lymphocytes in primary liver carcinoma. Unsorted whole blood yielded blood RNA, and germline DNA was extracted as well. Synthesis of TCR beta cDNA was carried out from about 500 ng total RNA with a constant-region primer. For TCR beta, libraries were produced by three nested multiplex PCR rounds using slightly modified ARM-PCR. The study ran its first two PCR rounds for nine to eleven cycles each, using TRBV1-TRBV30 forward primers and a C-beta reverse primer. TCRdb re-analysed the multiplex PCR reads in MiXCR, keeping a single row per CDR3 protein. This table holds about 330,000 distinct CDR3 sequences, almost 65% found once. Sequencing was carried out using peripheral blood. All receptors come from a man in his forties with primary liver carcinoma and hepatitis B virus infection.

As for this clonotype: Compared with germline, one end of the junction differs, possibly owing to a read error. V and J are TRBV6-5 and TRBJ2-1, with D possibly TRBD1 on 8 matching bases. The CDR3 is 15 amino acids. Germline loops: CDR1 MNHEY, CDR2 SVGAGI. Here the CDR3 DNA reads TGTGCCAGCAGTATTACAGGGGGGGCGTACACTGAGCAGTTCTTC. Translation: CASSITGGAYTEQFF.

Details on this clonotype: An end of the junction differs from the germline gene, which may be a read error. The rearrangement uses TRBV11-2 and TRBJ2-1; 9 bases line up with TRBD1. The CDR3 loop spans 14 amino acids. Germline V gene sequence: CDR1 SGHAT, CDR2 FQNNGV. The CDR3 spells CASNPGQGYDEQIF. The CDR3 DNA sequence: TGTGCCAGCAATCCGGGACAGGGATACGATGAGCAGATCTTC. Looking up the rest from reference TRBV11-2 and TRBJ2-1 gives the full variable domain: EAGVAQSPRYKIIEKRQSVAFWCNPISGHATLYWYQQILGQGPKLLIQFQNNGVVDDSQLPKDRFSAERLKGVDSTLKIQPAKLEDSAVYLCASNPGQGYDEQIFGPGTRLTVL.

Comment on this clonotype: A junction boundary mismatches the germline segment, possibly from a read error. CDR3 amino acids: CANSLEAGAGEVFF. The DNA of the CDR3 is TGTGCCAACAGCTTGGAGGCGGGTGCCGGGGAGGTGTTTTTT. The chain recombines TRBV5-5 with TRBJ2-2; possibly TRBD2 for D (6 bases). The germline CDR1 and CDR2 sequences are SGHKS and YYEKEE (reference sequence). The CDR3 covers 14 residues.

V and J are TRBV5-1 and TRBJ2-2; D not resolved. The CDR3 spans 14 residues. CDR1 and CDR2 (germline): SGHRS, YFSETQ. Between the trimmed V and J ends, which lost 4 bases and 4 bases, there was a span of 11 bases. CDR3 sequence: CASSPGLATGELFF. The CDR3 DNA follows: TGCGCCAGCAGCCCCGGCCTGGCCACCGGGGAGCTGTTTTTT.

A word on this clonotype: This could be a read error, since a much larger clone is one nucleotide away. CDR3 loop: CDSRLAGASYEQYF. CDR3 nucleotides: TGTGACAGCAGACTAGCGGGAGCTAGCTACGAGCAGTACTTC. The V gene is TRBV6-5, the J gene TRBJ2-7, with 12 bases aligning to TRBD2. CDR3 length equals 14 residues. Per the germline V gene, CDR1 is MNHEY and CDR2 is SVGAGI.

This chain connects TRBV5-5 to TRBJ2-1; 10 bases line up with TRBD2. This CDR3 has 17 residues. Germline CDR1 SGHKS, CDR2 YYEKEE (reference sequence). Trimming at V came to 0 bases and at J to 8 bases, leaving 11 bases not matched to a gene. CDR3 sequence: CASSLAASGSVLDEQFF. The CDR3 DNA is TGTGCCAGCAGCTTGGCGGCTAGCGGGAGCGTCCTCGATGAGCAGTTCTTC.

With respect to this clonotype: One base away lies a much larger clone, so this may be a sequencing read error. V usage is TRBV6-1 and J usage is TRBJ2-7, with 11 nucleotides matching TRBD1. Germline CDR1 MNHNS, CDR2 SASEGT. The CDR3 runs 15 residues. V lost 6 bases to trimming and J lost 3 bases; unmatched junction nucleotides: 7. CDR3 amino acids: CASSRTGTGGYEQYF. Here the CDR3 DNA reads TGTGCCAGCAGCAGAACCGGGACAGGGGGCTACGAGCAGTACTTC.

The chain uses TRBV28 and TRBJ1-2; D is possibly TRBD1 (6 bases). The germline V gene encodes CDR1 MDHEN and CDR2 SYDVKM. V lost 2 bases, J lost 1 base, and 11 bases lay in between. The CDR3 is 15 residues long. This CDR3 is CASSLNGRGNYGYTF. CDR3 nucleotide sequence: TGTGCCAGCAGTTTAAATGGCAGGGGTAACTATGGCTACACCTTC.

Notes on this clonotype: A much larger clone sits a single nucleotide away, making a read error possible. V and J are TRBV10-3 and TRBJ1-1; D is unresolved. CDR1 is ENHRY and CDR2 is SYGVKD in the germline V gene. The germline V and J ends were trimmed by 4 bases and 4 bases, with 19 bases remaining between them. The CDR3 extends over 16 amino acids. CDR3 sequence reads: CAISVPPSSGSTEAFF. The CDR3 DNA sequence: TGTGCCATCAGTGTACCTCCGAGCAGCGGGAGCACTGAAGCTTTCTTT.

For this clonotype: Without the conserved terminal phenylalanine or tryptophan, this CDR3 likely stems from a read error. The V call is TRBV11-1, the J call TRBJ2-7, with D possibly being TRBD1 or TRBD2 (5 bases each). The V gene's germline CDR1 is SGHAT and CDR2 FQDESV (reference sequence). The CDR3 is 14 residues long. CDR3 sequence: CVSSFGIGGYEQYI. CDR3 nucleotides: TGTGTCAGCAGCTTCGGTATTGGGGGCTACGAGCAGTACATC.

For this clonotype: A much larger clone sits a single nucleotide away, making a read error possible. The chain links TRBV5-1 to TRBJ2-1, with TRBD2 identical over 9 bases. The length of the CDR3 is 16 residues. Germline loops: CDR1 SGHRS, CDR2 YFSETQ. As DNA, the CDR3 is TGCACCAGCAGCTTGGCCGGTAGCGGGGGTTACAATGAGCAGTTCTTC. Translated, it gives CTSSLAGSGGYNEQFF.

Turning to this clonotype: It may be a read error: a sequence one base away is much more abundant. This rearrangement joins TRBV28 to TRBJ2-3; D is possibly TRBD2 (5 bases). The CDR3 runs to 14 residues. Germline assignment: CDR1 MDHEN and CDR2 SYDVKM. Trimming removed 7 bases at V and 2 bases at J, with 13 bases between. The CDR3 is CASNLSGNTDTQYF. The CDR3 coding sequence is TGTGCCAGCAACTTGTCGGGGAACACAGATACGCAGTATTTT.

This chain uses TRBV25-1 with TRBJ2-4, with D possibly being TRBD1 or TRBD2 (6 bases each). The CDR3 has 13 amino acids. V lost 5 bases, J lost 9 bases, and 14 bases lay in between. Germline V CDR1 and CDR2: MGHDK, SYGVNS. The CDR3 loop is CASSSGAGSIQYF. As DNA, the CDR3 is TGTGCCAGCAGTTCGGGGGCAGGGTCCATTCAGTACTTC.

The chain links TRBV18 to TRBJ2-5, with D maybe TRBD2 (6 bases). Looked up from germline, CDR1 is KGHSH and CDR2 is LQKENI. This CDR3 spans 16 amino acids. Trimming removed 0 bases from V and 7 bases from J, with 18 bases in between. CDR3: CASSPPEGRPKVTQYF. The CDR3 nucleotides read TGTGCCAGCTCACCACCGGAGGGAAGGCCAAAGGTGACCCAGTACTTC.

In the case of this clonotype: A much larger clone is a single base away; this may be a read error. The V and J genes are TRBV29-1 and TRBJ2-7, with 7 bases matching TRBD2. The junction had 5 bases not matched to a gene; V was cut back by 3 bases and J by 0 bases. The CDR3 has 14 residues. Germline-derived CDR1 and CDR2 are SQVTM and ANQGSEA. The DNA for the CDR3 is TGCAGCGTTGAGACTAGCAGGTACTCCTACGAGCAGTACTTC. Its translation is CSVETSRYSYEQYF.

Comment on this clonotype: This may come from a read error, since a much larger clone is one base off. The CDR3 carries no conserved terminal phenylalanine or tryptophan, so it likely arises from a read error. The chain has TRBV6-2 or TRBV6-3 and TRBJ2-1, with TRBD2 matching over 8 bases. The CDR3 extends over 14 amino acids. The V and J ends lost 4 bases and 6 bases, in that order; junction bases with no gene match: 5. CDR1 and CDR2 from the germline V gene are MNHEY and SVGEGT. CDR3 in DNA: TGTGCCAGCAGTTCGGGAGGGCCGGTCAATGAGCAGTTCTTG. This gives the protein CASSSGGPVNEQFL.

This chain uses TRBV21-1 with TRBJ1-6; no DNA check was done on the table's D call, TRBD1. TRBV21-1 is tagged as a pseudogene. This CDR3 is 17 amino acids long. CDR3 amino acids: CASSKEVLGTANSPLHF. The CDR3, as DNA: TGTGCCAGCAGCAAAGAAGTTCTGGGGACAGCCAATTCACCCCTCCACTTT.

This chain uses TRBV10-2 with TRBJ2-3, with 7 bases matching TRBD1. This CDR3 is 13 amino acids long. The junction had 4 bases not matched to a gene; V was cut back by 6 bases and J by 4 bases. Per the germline V gene, CDR1 is WSHSY and CDR2 is SAAADI. The CDR3 nucleotides read TGCGCCAGCAGAAGACAGGGAGCAGATACGCAGTATTTT. Its protein product is CASRRQGADTQYF.

The sample holds many counts of this clonotype. The DNA of the CDR3 is TGTGCCAGCAGCTCCCGCCACAGGGTTTTTAACTATGGCTACACCTTC. It yields the protein CASSSRHRVFNYGYTF. The rearrangement links TRBV5-6 to TRBJ1-2; D possibly corresponds to TRBD1 (6 bases). Germline lookup yields CDR1 SGHDT and CDR2 YYEEEE. The CDR3 spans 16 residues. The ends were cut back, 3 bases at V and 1 base at J, with 16 bases in the middle.

This clonotype was counted ten times or more. This CDR3 is missing its conserved last phenylalanine or tryptophan, likely due to a read error. The chain employs TRBV29-1 and TRBJ1-1; D is ambiguous. This CDR3 comprises 12 residues. Looked up from germline, CDR1 is SQVTM and CDR2 is ANQGSEA. The ends were cut back, 4 bases at V and 3 bases at J, with 9 bases in the middle. Here the CDR3 DNA reads TGCAGCGTTGTAGCTAGCGACACTGAAGCTTTCCTT. It encodes CSVVASDTEAFL.

A remark on this clonotype: One end of the junction does not line up with germline, which may come from a read error. The chain employs TRBV5-1 and TRBJ1-1; D might be TRBD1 (5 bases). The CDR3 is 13 amino acids. In germline, CDR1 is SGHRS, CDR2 YFSETQ. In DNA form, the CDR3 reads TGCGCCAGCAGCGAGACAGAGAACATTGAAGCTTTCTTT. This translates into CASSETENIEAFF.

Concerning this clonotype itself: One end of the junction varies from germline; a read error may be responsible. The chain combines TRBV28 with TRBJ2-7; D is uncertain. Germline assignment: CDR1 MDHEN and CDR2 SYDVKM. The CDR3 is 17 residues long. The DNA for the CDR3 is TGTGCCAGTAGTTCCTCCGCGGCGAGCCCGAGCTCCTACGAGCAGTACTTC. This sequence encodes CASSSSAASPSSYEQYF.